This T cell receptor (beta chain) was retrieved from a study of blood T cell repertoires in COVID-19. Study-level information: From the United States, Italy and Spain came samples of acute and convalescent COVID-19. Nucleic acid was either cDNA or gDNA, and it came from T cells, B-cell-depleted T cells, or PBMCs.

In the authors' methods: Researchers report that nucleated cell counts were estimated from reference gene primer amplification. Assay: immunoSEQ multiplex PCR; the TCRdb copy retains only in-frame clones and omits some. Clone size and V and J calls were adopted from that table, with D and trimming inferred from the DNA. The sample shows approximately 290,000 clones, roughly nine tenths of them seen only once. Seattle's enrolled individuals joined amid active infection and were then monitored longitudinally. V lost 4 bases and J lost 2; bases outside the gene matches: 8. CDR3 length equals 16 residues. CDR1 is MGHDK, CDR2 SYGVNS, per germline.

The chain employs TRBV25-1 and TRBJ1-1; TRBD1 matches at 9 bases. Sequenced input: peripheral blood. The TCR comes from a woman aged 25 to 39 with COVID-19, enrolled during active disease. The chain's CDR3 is CASSVFRTGENTEAFF. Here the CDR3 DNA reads TGTGCCAGCAGTGTATTCCGGACAGGGGAAAACACTGAAGCTTTCTTT.